This TCR beta chain was identified in a study of response to subunit inactivated influenza vaccine. TCRdb used MiXCR to reprocess the RT-PCR reads, holding one entry per CDR3 protein. The table lists roughly 170,000 distinct CDR3 sequences, about 10% of them singletons, with under 13% in the top ten. J lost 1 base, V lost 4 bases, and 5 bases had no gene match. The CDR3 runs 16 residues. The germline V gene has CDR1 KGHDR and CDR2 SFDVKD. Sequences were derived from non-naive T cells sorted from PBMCs, sampled on the day of vaccination. The chain recombines TRBV24-1 with TRBJ2-5; 10 bases match TRBD1. This TCR came from a man between 50 and 59 years old who received an inactivated influenza vaccine. CDR3 coding DNA: TGTGCCACCAGTGACTCCGGGACAGGGGCCCAAGAGACCCAGTACTTC. It codes for CATSDSGTGAQETQYF.